What follows is one T cell receptor beta chain and its context. The antigen remains unidentified. At one boundary the junction diverges from the germline segment, which might be a read error. This specimen belongs to a study of T cells in localized non-small cell lung cancer. Points from the study as a whole: Overall survival was longer when the density of T cells in the blood was higher. Paired adjacent lung recovered a median roughly 60 of the top 100 tumor clones. The highest T cell clonality was in uninvolved adjacent lung, above tumor.

Only in-frame clones appear in the TCRdb table, and some are missing; sequencing was by immunoSEQ multiplex PCR. The sample carries 60,000 to 65,000 clones, under 90% recorded once. CDR1 and CDR2 (germline): MDHEN, SYDVKM. CDR3 length: 15 residues. The chain has TRBV28 and TRBJ1-4; D is ambiguous. The sequence was obtained from a woman aged 35 to 69 with stage I lung adenocarcinoma. Sequencing was performed on peripheral blood, taken before any cancer treatment. This chain's CDR3 is CAGSFERRINEKLFF. CDR3 DNA sequence: TGTGCCGGCAGTTTTGAGCGCCGGATTAATGAAAAACTGTTTTTT.